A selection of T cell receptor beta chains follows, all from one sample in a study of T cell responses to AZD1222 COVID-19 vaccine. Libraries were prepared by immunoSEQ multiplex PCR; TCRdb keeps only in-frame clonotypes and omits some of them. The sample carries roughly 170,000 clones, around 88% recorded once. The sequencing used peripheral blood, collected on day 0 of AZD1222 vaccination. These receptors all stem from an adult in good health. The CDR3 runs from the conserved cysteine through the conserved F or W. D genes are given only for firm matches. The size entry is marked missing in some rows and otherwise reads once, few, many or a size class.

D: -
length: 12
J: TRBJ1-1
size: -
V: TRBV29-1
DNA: TGCAGCGTTGTTGAAGGGAACACTGAAGCTTTCTTT
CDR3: CSVVEGNTEAFF

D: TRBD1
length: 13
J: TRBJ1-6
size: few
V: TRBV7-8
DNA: TGTGCCAGCAGCCTCGACAGGGGTGGAGCCCTCCACTTT
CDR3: CASSLDRGGALHF

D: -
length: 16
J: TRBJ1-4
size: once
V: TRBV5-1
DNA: TGCGCCAGCAGCTTTGGCAGGGTCGATGCTAATGAAAAACTGTTTTTT
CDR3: CASSFGRVDANEKLFF

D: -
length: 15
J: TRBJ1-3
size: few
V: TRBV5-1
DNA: TGCGCCAGCAGCTTGGGACAGGCAAAAGGAAACACCATATATTTT
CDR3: CASSLGQAKGNTIYF

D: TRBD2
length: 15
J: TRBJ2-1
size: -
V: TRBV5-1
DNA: TGCGCCAGCAGCTTCCGAGCGGGGGTGGGTAATGAGCAGTTCTTC
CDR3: CASSFRAGVGNEQFF

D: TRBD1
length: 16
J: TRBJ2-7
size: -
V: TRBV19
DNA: TGTGCCAGTAGTATCTATTGGGACAGGGGACCCTACGAGCAGTACTTC
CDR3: CASSIYWDRGPYEQYF

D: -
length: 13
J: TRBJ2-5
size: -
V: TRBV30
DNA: TGTGCCTGGAGTGTACTGGATAGAGAGACCCAGTACTTC
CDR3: CAWSVLDRETQYF

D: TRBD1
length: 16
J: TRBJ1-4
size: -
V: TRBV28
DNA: TGTGCCAGCAGCCGGATACAGGGGGAATTTTCGGAAAAACTGTTTTTT
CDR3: CASSRIQGEFSEKLFF

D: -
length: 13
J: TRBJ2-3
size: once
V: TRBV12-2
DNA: TGTGCAAGTCGCTTAAGCCCCCCAGATACGCAGTATTTT
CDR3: CASRLSPPDTQYF

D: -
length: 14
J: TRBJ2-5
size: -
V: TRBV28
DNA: TGTGCCAGCAGTTTACGGCAGCCGGGAGAGACCCAGTACTTC
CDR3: CASSLRQPGETQYF

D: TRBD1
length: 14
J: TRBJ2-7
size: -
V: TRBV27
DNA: TGTGCCAGCAGTCCCCCGGGACAGCCCTACGAGCAGTACTTC
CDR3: CASSPPGQPYEQYF

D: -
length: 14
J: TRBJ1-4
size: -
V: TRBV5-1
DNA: TGCGCCAGCACAAAAGGGGGAACTAATGAAAAACTGTTTTTT
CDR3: CASTKGGTNEKLFF

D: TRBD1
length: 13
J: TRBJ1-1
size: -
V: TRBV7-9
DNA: TGTGCCAACTCCCGACAGGGTAACACTGAAGCTTTCTTT
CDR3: CANSRQGNTEAFF

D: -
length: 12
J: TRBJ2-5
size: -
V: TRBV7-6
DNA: TGTGCCAGCAGCTTAGTTCAAGAGACCCAGTACTTC
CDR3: CASSLVQETQYF

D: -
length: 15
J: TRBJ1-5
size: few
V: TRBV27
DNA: TGTGCCAGCAGTTCTCAGTCGGGAAGCAATCAGCCCCAGCATTTT
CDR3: CASSSQSGSNQPQHF

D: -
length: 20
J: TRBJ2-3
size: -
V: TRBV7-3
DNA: TGTGCCAGCAGCTCTAGACAGGGTTATGAAGGAGGGATTAGCACAGATACGCAGTATTTT
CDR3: CASSSRQGYEGGISTDTQYF

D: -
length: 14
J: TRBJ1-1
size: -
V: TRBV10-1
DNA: TGCGCCAGCAGTGCGGGCCTTCGTGGGACTGAAGCTTTCTTT
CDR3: CASSAGLRGTEAFF

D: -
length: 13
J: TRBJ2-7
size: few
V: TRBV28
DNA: TGTGCCAGCAGTCGACTAGAAGCCTACGAGCAGTACTTC
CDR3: CASSRLEAYEQYF

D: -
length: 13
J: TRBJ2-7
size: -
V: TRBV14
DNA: TGTGCCAGCAGCCAACCCGGTCCGCAGGAGCAGTACTTC
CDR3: CASSQPGPQEQYF

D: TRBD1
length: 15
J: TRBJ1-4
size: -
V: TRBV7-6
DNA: TGTGCCAGCAGTTTGGCCGGGACAGGGAGTGAAAAACTGTTTTTT
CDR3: CASSLAGTGSEKLFF

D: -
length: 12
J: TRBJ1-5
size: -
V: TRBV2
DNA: TGTGCGGGGGGGCAGGCAAGACAGCCCCAGCATTTT
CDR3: CAGGQARQPQHF

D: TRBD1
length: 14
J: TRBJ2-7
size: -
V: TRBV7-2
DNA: TGTGCCAGCAGCCCGGGACAGGGGGCTTACGAGCAGTACTTC
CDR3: CASSPGQGAYEQYF

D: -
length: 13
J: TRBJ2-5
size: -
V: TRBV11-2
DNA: TGTGCCAGCAGCTTAGTCCCTCGCGAGACCCAGTACTTC
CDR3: CASSLVPRETQYF

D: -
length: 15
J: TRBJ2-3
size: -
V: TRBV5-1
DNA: TGCGCCAGCAGTCTACCGGGACGGGGAAAAGATACGCAGTATTTT
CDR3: CASSLPGRGKDTQYF

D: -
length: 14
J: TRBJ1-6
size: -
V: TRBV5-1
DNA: TGCGCCAGCAGCTTGGACGGACCTAATTCACCCCTCCACTTT
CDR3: CASSLDGPNSPLHF

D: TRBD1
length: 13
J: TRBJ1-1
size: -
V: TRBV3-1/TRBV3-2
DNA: TGTGCCAGCAGGGACAGGGGGCACACTGAAGCTTTCTTT
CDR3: CASRDRGHTEAFF

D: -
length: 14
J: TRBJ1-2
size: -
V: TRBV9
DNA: TGTGCCAGCAGCGTAAACCCGGACAGTCGTGGCTACACCTTC
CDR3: CASSVNPDSRGYTF

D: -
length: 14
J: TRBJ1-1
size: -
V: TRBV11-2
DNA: TGTGCCAGCAGCCCGGACGCAATGAACACTGAAGCTTTCTTT
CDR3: CASSPDAMNTEAFF

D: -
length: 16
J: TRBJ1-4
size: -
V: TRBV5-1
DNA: TGCGCCAGCAGCTTGGATCCCCAGGACCCTAATGAAAAACTGTTTTTT
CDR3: CASSLDPQDPNEKLFF

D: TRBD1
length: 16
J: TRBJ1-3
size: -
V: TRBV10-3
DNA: TGTGCCATCAGTGAGTCGACAGGGAGCTCGGGAAACACCATATATTTT
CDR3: CAISESTGSSGNTIYF